These T cell receptor beta chains were read from a single sample in a study of cytomegalovirus exposure and HLA in healthy donors. Clones were read by immunoSEQ multiplex PCR, and TCRdb kept only the in-frame ones, dropping some. The table has approximately 160,000 clones, about three fifths seen once. The sequenced material came from PBMCs. The receptors shown here come from a woman aged 30 to 39 in good health and CMV-seropositive. Each CDR3 is given with its conserved first and last residue. D genes are given only for firm matches. Size is omitted from some rows. Given values are once, few, many or a class for expanded clones.

TRBV4-1,TRBJ1-4,NA,NA,CASSQAPRPGVELFF,TGCGCCAGCAGCCAAGCCCCCAGGCCCGGGGTGGAACTGTTTTTT
TRBV6-1,TRBJ2-7,NA,NA,CASSEIVGQSYEQYF,TGTGCCAGCAGTGAAATCGTCGGACAGTCCTACGAGCAGTACTTC
TRBV4-1,TRBJ1-5,few,NA,CASSQRDTFGSQHF,TGCGCCAGCAGCCAACGCGACACCTTTGGATCCCAGCATTTT
TRBV21-1,TRBJ1-6,NA,NA,CASSKEADAGSYNSPLHF,TGTGCCAGCAGCAAAGAGGCGGATGCGGGCTCCTATAATTCCCCCCTCCACTTT
TRBV27,TRBJ2-7,NA,NA,CASSSYSGSYEQYF,TGTGCCAGCAGTTCTTACAGCGGAAGCTACGAGCAGTACTTC
TRBV4-1,TRBJ2-7,NA,NA,CASSQLEVGEQYF,TGCGCCAGCAGCCAGCTAGAGGTCGGCGAGCAGTACTTC
TRBV6-1,TRBJ1-2,NA,NA,CATTQSGRGGYTF,TGTGCCACCACACAGTCGGGGAGGGGTGGCTACACCTTC
TRBV28,TRBJ2-5,NA,TRBD1,CASGDRGWLVETQYF,TGTGCCAGCGGGGACAGGGGGTGGTTGGTAGAGACCCAGTACTTC
TRBV6-5,TRBJ1-2,NA,TRBD1,CASRSGGGYTF,TGTGCCAGCAGGTCAGGGGGAGGCTACACCTTC
TRBV10-2,TRBJ2-3,NA,NA,CASSRGSYTDTQYF,TGCGCCAGCAGCAGGGGTTCCTACACAGATACGCAGTATTTT
TRBV4-1,TRBJ2-7,NA,TRBD2,CASSQGISGSLSEQYF,TGCGCCAGCAGCCAAGGTATCAGCGGGAGCTTGTCCGAGCAGTACTTC
TRBV11-2,TRBJ1-1,few,NA,CASSLSTGVANTEAFF,TGTGCCAGCAGCTTATCGACAGGTGTCGCGAACACTGAAGCTTTCTTT
TRBV5-1,TRBJ2-7,NA,TRBD1,CASSPDSDRRHEQYF,TGCGCCAGCAGTCCCGATTCGGACAGGCGCCACGAGCAGTACTTC
TRBV28,TRBJ1-2,NA,NA,CASSPGGGSYGYTF,TGTGCCAGCAGTCCCGGTGGGGGCTCCTATGGCTACACCTTC
TRBV18,TRBJ1-1,NA,NA,CASSPFFGGTEAFF,TGTGCCAGCTCACCATTCTTCGGGGGTACTGAAGCTTTCTTT
TRBV18,TRBJ2-2,NA,NA,CASSPGTPIIPGELFF,TGTGCCAGCTCCCCGGGTACTCCCATCATCCCCGGGGAGCTGTTTTTT
TRBV10-3,TRBJ2-1,NA,NA,CAISGTYRQFF,TGTGCCATCAGTGGCACCTATCGGCAGTTCTTC
TRBV5-1,TRBJ2-7,NA,TRBD2,CASSVAGEGHEQYF,TGCGCCAGCTCGGTAGCGGGAGAGGGCCACGAGCAGTACTTC
TRBV30,TRBJ2-1,once,NA,CAWSGTNNEQFF,TGTGCCTGGAGTGGGACTAACAATGAGCAGTTCTTC
TRBV18,TRBJ2-2,once,NA,CASSPPLNTGELFF,TGTGCCAGCTCACCACCTCTTAACACCGGGGAGCTGTTTTTT
TRBV30,TRBJ2-7,few,NA,CAWSAATYEQYF,TGTGCCTGGAGTGCCGCAACTTACGAGCAGTACTTC
TRBV5-4,TRBJ2-7,NA,NA,CASSVNRDGGYEQYF,TGTGCCAGCAGCGTAAACAGGGATGGGGGCTACGAGCAGTACTTC
TRBV5-1,TRBJ2-1,few,TRBD2,CASSPSPGGSNEQFF,TGCGCCAGCAGCCCCTCTCCGGGCGGGAGTAATGAGCAGTTCTTC
TRBV5-1,TRBJ2-5,NA,TRBD1,CASSLTGGPEETQYF,TGCGCCAGCAGCCTAACAGGGGGTCCGGAAGAGACCCAGTACTTC
TRBV27,TRBJ2-5,once,NA,CASSRDREETQYF,TGTGCCAGCAGCCGTGACCGGGAAGAGACCCAGTACTTC
TRBV19,TRBJ1-6,NA,NA,CASSPAASNSPLHF,TGTGCCAGTAGTCCTGCAGCGTCTAATTCACCCCTCCACTTT
TRBV5-1,TRBJ2-2,NA,NA,CASSPSGQPSNTGELFF,TGCGCCAGCAGCCCGAGCGGACAGCCTTCGAACACCGGGGAGCTGTTTTTT
TRBV7-9,TRBJ2-5,NA,TRBD1,CASSSGTATYQETQYF,TGTGCCAGCAGCTCCGGGACAGCGACGTACCAAGAGACCCAGTACTTC
TRBV6-5,TRBJ1-2,NA,TRBD1,CASSRDREYYGYTF,TGTGCCAGCAGTCGGGACAGGGAATACTATGGCTACACCTTC
TRBV18,TRBJ2-1,NA,TRBD2,CASSPPSGSRNEQFF,TGTGCCAGCTCACCACCCAGCGGGAGTCGAAATGAGCAGTTCTTC
TRBV13,TRBJ1-3,NA,NA,CASSLAVSTGNTIYF,TGTGCCAGCAGCTTAGCTGTCAGTACTGGAAACACCATATATTTT
TRBV27,TRBJ1-5,few,NA,CAAGAQPQHF,TGTGCCGCGGGGGCTCAGCCCCAGCATTTT
TRBV5-1,TRBJ1-2,NA,TRBD1,CASSQGATNYGYTF,TGCGCCAGCAGCCAGGGGGCTACTAACTATGGCTACACCTTC
TRBV14,TRBJ2-7,NA,TRBD1,CASSQTGAGSYEQYF,TGTGCCAGCAGCCAAACAGGGGCTGGCTCCTACGAGCAGTACTTC
TRBV7-8,TRBJ2-3,NA,NA,CASSEGQRVGDTQYF,TGTGCCAGCAGCGAGGGCCAGCGGGTTGGAGATACGCAGTATTTT
TRBV28,TRBJ1-5,NA,TRBD1,CASSLQGTGGLQPQHF,TGTGCCAGCAGTTTACAAGGGACAGGGGGTCTACAGCCCCAGCATTTT
TRBV5-1,TRBJ2-3,NA,TRBD1,CASTGDRGSTDTQYF,TGCGCCAGCACCGGGGACAGGGGGAGCACAGATACGCAGTATTTT
TRBV6-5,TRBJ1-1,NA,TRBD1,CASSLTGGTEAFF,TGTGCCAGCAGTTTAACAGGGGGGACTGAAGCTTTCTTT
TRBV4-2,TRBJ1-1,NA,NA,CASSHPFMTAEAFF,TGTGCCAGCAGCCACCCCTTTATGACAGCTGAAGCTTTCTTT
TRBV7-3,TRBJ1-1,NA,NA,CASSPWAGSRTEAFF,TGTGCCAGCAGCCCTTGGGCGGGGAGTAGGACTGAAGCTTTCTTT
TRBV13,TRBJ1-1,NA,NA,CASSTLENTEAFF,TGTGCCAGCAGTACTTTAGAGAACACTGAAGCTTTCTTT
TRBV27,TRBJ1-5,few,NA,CASSSGFGNQPQHF,TGTGCCAGCAGTTCCGGGTTCGGCAATCAGCCCCAGCATTTT
TRBV5-6,TRBJ1-2,NA,TRBD1,CASSLRQGVNYGYTF,TGTGCCAGCAGCTTGCGTCAGGGGGTGAACTATGGCTACACCTTC
TRBV5-5,TRBJ1-3,NA,NA,CASSLDLSGNTIYF,TGTGCCAGCAGCTTGGATTTATCTGGAAACACCATATATTTT
TRBV19,TRBJ1-1,NA,NA,CASAPGMTEAFF,TGTGCCAGTGCCCCAGGGATGACTGAAGCTTTCTTT
TRBV5-1,TRBJ1-5,NA,TRBD1,CASSLGGQGGQPQHF,TGCGCCAGCAGCTTGGGAGGACAGGGGGGTCAGCCCCAGCATTTT
TRBV29-1,TRBJ1-1,NA,NA,CSGRQDLGEAFF,TGCAGCGGGCGACAGGACTTGGGTGAAGCTTTCTTT
TRBV5-1,TRBJ1-1,NA,NA,CASSRNELTTGTEAFF,TGCGCCAGCAGCCGAAATGAACTAACGACTGGAACTGAAGCTTTCTTT
TRBV18,TRBJ1-2,once,NA,CASSSREGIHGYTF,TGTGCCAGCTCATCTCGGGAGGGGATCCATGGCTACACCTTC